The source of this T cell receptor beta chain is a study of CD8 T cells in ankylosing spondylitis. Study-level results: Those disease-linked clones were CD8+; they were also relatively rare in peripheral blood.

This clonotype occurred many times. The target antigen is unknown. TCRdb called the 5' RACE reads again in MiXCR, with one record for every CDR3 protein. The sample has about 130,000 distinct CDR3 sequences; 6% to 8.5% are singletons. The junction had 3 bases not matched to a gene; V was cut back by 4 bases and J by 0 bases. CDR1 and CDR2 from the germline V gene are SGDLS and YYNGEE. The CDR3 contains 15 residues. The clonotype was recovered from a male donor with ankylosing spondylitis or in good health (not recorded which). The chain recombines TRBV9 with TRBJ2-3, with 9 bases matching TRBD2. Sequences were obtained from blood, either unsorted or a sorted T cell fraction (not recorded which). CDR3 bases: TGTGCCAGCAGCACGACTAGCGGAAGCACAGATACGCAGTATTTT. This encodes CASSTTSGSTDTQYF.